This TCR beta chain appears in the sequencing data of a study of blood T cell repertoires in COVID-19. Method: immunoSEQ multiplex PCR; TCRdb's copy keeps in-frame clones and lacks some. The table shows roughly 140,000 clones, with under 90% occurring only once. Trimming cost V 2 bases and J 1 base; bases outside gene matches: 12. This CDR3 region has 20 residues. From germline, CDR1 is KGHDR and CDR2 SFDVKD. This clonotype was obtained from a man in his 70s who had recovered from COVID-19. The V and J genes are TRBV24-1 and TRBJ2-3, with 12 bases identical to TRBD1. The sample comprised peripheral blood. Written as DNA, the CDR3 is TGTGCCACCAGTGATTCGACCGGGACAGGGGGCGCGATGGGCACAGATACGCAGTATTTT. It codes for CATSDSTGTGGAMGTDTQYF.